What follows are 9 T cell receptor beta chains derived from one specimen sequenced in a study of T cells in Graves' hyperthyroidism and ophthalmopathy. RNA transcripts provided the source from which TCR beta CDR3 regions were amplified. The TCR CDR3 was amplified in a first-round RT-PCR using the HTBI primer set. TCRdb redid the calling of the multiplex PCR reads with MiXCR, one entry per CDR3 protein. In the table there are more than 300,000 distinct CDR3 sequences, about a sixth of which are singletons. The sequencing input was blood. Every receptor here comes from a woman in her 30s with Graves' hyperthyroidism that later progressed to Graves' ophthalmopathy.

Many counts were recorded for this clonotype. This sequence joins TRBV28 and TRBJ2-3; D is undetermined. The CDR3 extends over 13 amino acids. CDR1 is MDHEN and CDR2 is SYDVKM in the germline V gene. V lost 8 bases and J lost 6, with 15 bases in between. The CDR3 here is CASHGPTSDTQYF. In DNA, the CDR3 is TGTGCCAGCCATGGGCCCACCTCCGATACGCAGTATTTT.

This chain links TRBV4-1 with TRBJ2-3, with D uncertain. Trimming cost V 1 base and J 4 bases, with 12 bases left between them. This CDR3 is 15 amino acids long. Germline V gene sequence: CDR1 MGHRA, CDR2 YSYEKL. CDR3 region: CASSQVGTGADTQYF. The CDR3 nucleotides are TGCGCCAGCAGCCAAGTGGGCACCGGTGCAGATACGCAGTATTTT.

This clonotype was picked up many times. CDR3 coding DNA: TGCAGTGCTAGAGATAATAAGGGTCGGGCTTTCTTT. This codes for CSARDNKGRAFF. The chain has TRBV20-1 and TRBJ1-1; D remains ambiguous. V lost 0 bases and J 11 bases, leaving 13 bases between the germline ends. This CDR3 spans 12 amino acids. Germline-derived CDR1 and CDR2 are DFQATT and SNEGSKA (reference sequence).

The sample holds a few counts of this clonotype. The gene calls are TRBV18 and TRBJ2-3; the match to TRBD2 covers 12 bases. This CDR3 is built from 17 residues. V lost 0 bases, J lost 3 bases, and 4 bases stayed unmatched. The germline V gene has CDR1 KGHSH and CDR2 LQKENI. Here the CDR3 reads CASSPPGLAGFTDTQYF. CDR3 sequence (DNA): TGTGCCAGCTCACCACCTGGACTAGCGGGATTTACAGATACGCAGTATTTT.

This clonotype was detected ten times or more. The rearrangement links TRBV24-1 to TRBJ2-5; a weak D match, TRBD1 (6 bases). This CDR3 region has 15 residues. CDR1 KGHDR and CDR2 SFDVKD come from the germline V gene. V lost 6 bases and J 3 bases, leaving 16 bases between the germline ends. The DNA of the CDR3 is TGTGCCACCAGTTCCACCCGAGGACAGAAAGAGACCCAGTACTTC. Its translation: CATSSTRGQKETQYF.

This clonotype was recorded at least ten times. This rearrangement joins TRBV2 to TRBJ1-1; D uncertain. The CDR3 has 14 amino acids. Germline CDR1 reads SNHLY; CDR2 reads FYNNEI. Trimming took 2 bases from V and 5 from J, leaving 12 bases between them. This chain's CDR3 is CASSELSGRTEAFF. The CDR3 DNA follows: TGTGCCAGCAGTGAATTATCCGGGAGGACTGAAGCTTTCTTT. The full variable domain, with the rest looked up from reference TRBV2 and TRBJ1-1, is EPEVTQTPSHQVTQMGQEVILRCVPISNHLYFYWYRQILGQKVEFLVSFYNNEISEKSEIFDDQFSVERPDGSNFTLKIRSTKLEDSAMYFCASSELSGRTEAFFGQGTRLTVV.

There are many counts of this clonotype. The chain is built from TRBV5-6 and TRBJ2-3; perhaps TRBD1 as D (7 bases). The CDR3 length is 14 residues. Germline CDR1 is SGHDT and CDR2 is YYEEEE. V shed 5 bases and J shed 3 bases, with 13 bases lying between them. DNA for the CDR3: TGTGCCAGCAGTCAGGGGGGATTAACAGATACGCAGTATTTT. Translating gives CASSQGGLTDTQYF.

At least ten counts were recorded for this clonotype. The V gene is TRBV27, the J gene TRBJ1-2; no definite D call. V lost 5 bases and J 5 bases, leaving 12 bases between the germline ends. This CDR3 is 13 amino acids long. In germline, CDR1 is MNHEY, CDR2 SMNVEV (reference sequence). CDR3 residues: CASSHASAYGYTF. The CDR3 DNA reads TGTGCCAGCAGTCATGCCTCAGCTTATGGCTACACCTTC.

This clonotype was observed many times. The chain joins TRBV7-9 to TRBJ2-3; 7 bases line up with TRBD2. Germline-derived CDR1 and CDR2 are SEHNR and FQNEAQ (reference sequence). V lost 5 bases to trimming and J lost 6 bases; unmatched junction nucleotides: 14. The CDR3 spans 16 residues. The CDR3: CASSPRTSEDTDTQYF. CDR3 coding DNA: TGTGCCAGCAGCCCAAGGACTAGTGAGGATACCGATACGCAGTATTTT.